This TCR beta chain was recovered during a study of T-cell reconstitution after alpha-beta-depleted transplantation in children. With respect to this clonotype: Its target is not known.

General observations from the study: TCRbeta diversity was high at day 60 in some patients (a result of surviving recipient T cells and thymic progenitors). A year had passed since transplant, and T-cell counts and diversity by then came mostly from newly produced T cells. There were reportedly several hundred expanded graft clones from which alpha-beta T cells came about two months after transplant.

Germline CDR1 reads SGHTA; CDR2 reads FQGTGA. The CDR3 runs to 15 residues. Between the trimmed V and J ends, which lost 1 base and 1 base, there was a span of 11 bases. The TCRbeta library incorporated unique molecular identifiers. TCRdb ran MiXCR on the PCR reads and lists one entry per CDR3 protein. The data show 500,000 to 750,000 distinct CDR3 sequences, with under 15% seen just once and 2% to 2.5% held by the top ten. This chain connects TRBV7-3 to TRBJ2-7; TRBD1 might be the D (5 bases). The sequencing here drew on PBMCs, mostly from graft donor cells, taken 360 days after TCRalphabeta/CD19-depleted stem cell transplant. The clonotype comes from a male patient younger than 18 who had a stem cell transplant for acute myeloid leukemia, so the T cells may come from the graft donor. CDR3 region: CASSLRGTGSYEQYF. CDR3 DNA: TGTGCCAGCAGCTTAAGGGGAACAGGTTCCTACGAGCAGTACTTC.